A selection of T cell receptor beta chains follows, all from one sample in a study of OX40 agonist ivuxolimab in advanced cancers. The data were produced by immunoSEQ multiplex PCR, yet TCRdb's version contains in-frame clones alone and is incomplete. The sample shows approximately 24,000 clones, more than 80% of them seen only once. Sequences were derived from CD4+ or CD8+ T cells sorted from blood, sampled in a trial of the OX40 agonist ivuxolimab. All receptors come from an adult with an advanced solid tumor such as melanoma, head and neck, liver or kidney cancer. The CDR3 runs from the conserved cysteine through the conserved F or W. Fields, in order: J gene, D gene, CDR3 length, V gene, clone size, CDR3 protein, CDR3 DNA. D genes are given only for firm matches. For some rows the clone size is stated as once, few or many, or as a class when expanded; others skip it.

>TRBJ2-7|TRBD2|15|TRBV28|NA
CASRFSGRVTYEQYF
TGTGCCAGCAGATTTAGCGGGAGGGTAACCTACGAGCAGTACTTC
>TRBJ2-3|NA|17|TRBV4-3|few
CASSQDEPGTTTDTQYF
TGCGCCAGCAGCCAAGATGAACCCGGGACAACCACAGATACGCAGTATTTT
>TRBJ1-5|NA|15|TRBV5-6|NA
CASSLVGDSNQPQHF
TGTGCCAGCAGCTTGGTTGGGGACAGCAATCAGCCCCAGCATTTT
>TRBJ2-7|TRBD2|15|TRBV9|NA
CASSPLGLDLNEQYF
TGTGCCAGCAGTCCGCTCGGACTAGATCTCAACGAGCAGTACTTC
>TRBJ2-2|NA|14|TRBV4-1|NA
CASSQYTNTGELFF
TGCGCCAGCAGCCAATACACGAACACCGGGGAGCTGTTTTTT
>TRBJ2-3|NA|13|TRBV5-6|NA
CAVSSRVEDTQYF
TGTGCCGTCTCGAGCCGGGTGGAAGATACGCAGTATTTT
>TRBJ2-1|TRBD2|15|TRBV29-1|once
CSAISGTSNRYEQFF
TGCAGCGCGATCTCCGGGACTAGCAATAGGTATGAGCAGTTCTTC
>TRBJ2-7|NA|14|TRBV15|NA
CATSSPASSGEQYF
TGTGCCACCAGCTCCCCGGCCTCGTCGGGCGAGCAGTACTTC
>TRBJ2-5|TRBD2|14|TRBV2|NA
CATSGLAGEQTQYF
TGTGCCACCTCGGGACTAGCGGGAGAACAGACCCAGTACTTC
>TRBJ2-6|NA|14|TRBV4-3|NA
CASSQAVGANVLTF
TGCGCCAGCAGCCAAGCGGTTGGGGCCAACGTCCTGACTTTC
>TRBJ2-7|TRBD1|15|TRBV27|once
CASSLAGTGAYEQYF
TGTGCCAGCAGTCTCGCCGGGACAGGGGCCTACGAGCAGTACTTC
>TRBJ2-5|TRBD2|15|TRBV9|once
CASSVGTRMPETQYF
TGTGCCAGCAGCGTAGGGACTAGAATGCCAGAGACCCAGTACTTC
>TRBJ1-2|NA|15|TRBV5-5|NA
CASSDGPEQVFGYTF
TGTGCCAGCAGCGACGGACCCGAACAAGTTTTTGGCTACACCTTC
>TRBJ2-7|TRBD1|12|TRBV6-6|NA
CASSWDSYEQYF
TGTGCCAGCAGTTGGGACAGCTACGAGCAGTACTTC
>TRBJ2-7|NA|13|TRBV25-1|NA
CASGGPTSYEQYF
TGTGCCAGCGGGGGGCCCACTTCCTACGAGCAGTACTTC
>TRBJ1-2|NA|13|TRBV6-6|NA
CASSPDGFQGYTF
TGTGCCAGCAGCCCCGACGGATTCCAGGGCTACACCTTC
>TRBJ2-1|TRBD2|14|TRBV13|NA
CASSVGLAGNEQFF
TGTGCCAGCAGCGTGGGACTAGCGGGCAATGAGCAGTTCTTC
>TRBJ2-1|NA|14|TRBV7-7|NA
CASSLYGDYNEQFF
TGTGCTAGCAGCTTATATGGAGACTACAATGAGCAGTTCTTC
>TRBJ2-2|NA|12|TRBV18|NA
CASSPRGGELFF
TGTGCCAGCTCACCACGAGGCGGGGAGCTGTTTTTT
>TRBJ2-7|NA|13|TRBV27|NA
CASSLSVNYEQYF
TGTGCCAGCAGTTTATCGGTGAATTACGAGCAGTACTTC
>TRBJ1-1|NA|14|TRBV19|NA
CASSPPVWGVEAFF
TGTGCCAGTAGTCCCCCGGTATGGGGGGTTGAAGCTTTCTTT
>TRBJ2-7|TRBD2|16|TRBV19|NA
CASSPRLAGIPYEQYF
TGTGCCAGTAGTCCCCGACTAGCGGGAATACCCTACGAGCAGTACTTC
>TRBJ2-7|NA|16|TRBV27|NA
CASSLSPNSAGYEQYF
TGTGCCAGCAGTTTATCCCCCAATAGTGCTGGGTACGAGCAGTACTTC
>TRBJ2-2|TRBD2|16|TRBV7-8|NA
CASSPTSGLNTGELFF
TGTGCCAGCAGCCCCACTAGCGGACTGAACACCGGGGAGCTGTTTTTT
>TRBJ1-5|TRBD1|14|TRBV18|NA
CASSSQGGDQPQHF
TGTGCCAGCTCATCTCAGGGGGGGGATCAGCCCCAGCATTTT
>TRBJ1-2|NA|14|TRBV6-5|NA
CASSPLKANYGYTF
TGTGCCAGCAGTCCTTTAAAAGCTAACTATGGCTACACCTTC
>TRBJ2-2|NA|13|TRBV28|few
CASRTGNTGELFF
TGTGCCAGCAGAACAGGGAACACCGGGGAGCTGTTTTTT